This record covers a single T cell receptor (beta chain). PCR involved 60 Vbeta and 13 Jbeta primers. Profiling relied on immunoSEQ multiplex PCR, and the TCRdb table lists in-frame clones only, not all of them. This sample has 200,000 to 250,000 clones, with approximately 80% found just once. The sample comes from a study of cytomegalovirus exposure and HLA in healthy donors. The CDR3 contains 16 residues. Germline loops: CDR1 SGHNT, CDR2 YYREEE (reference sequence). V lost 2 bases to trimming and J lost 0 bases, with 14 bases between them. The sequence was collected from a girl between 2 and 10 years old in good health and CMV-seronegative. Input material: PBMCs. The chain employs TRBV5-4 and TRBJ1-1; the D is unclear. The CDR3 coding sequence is TGTGCCAGCAGCTTCCCAACAAATACTATGAACACTGAAGCTTTCTTT. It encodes CASSFPTNTMNTEAFF.